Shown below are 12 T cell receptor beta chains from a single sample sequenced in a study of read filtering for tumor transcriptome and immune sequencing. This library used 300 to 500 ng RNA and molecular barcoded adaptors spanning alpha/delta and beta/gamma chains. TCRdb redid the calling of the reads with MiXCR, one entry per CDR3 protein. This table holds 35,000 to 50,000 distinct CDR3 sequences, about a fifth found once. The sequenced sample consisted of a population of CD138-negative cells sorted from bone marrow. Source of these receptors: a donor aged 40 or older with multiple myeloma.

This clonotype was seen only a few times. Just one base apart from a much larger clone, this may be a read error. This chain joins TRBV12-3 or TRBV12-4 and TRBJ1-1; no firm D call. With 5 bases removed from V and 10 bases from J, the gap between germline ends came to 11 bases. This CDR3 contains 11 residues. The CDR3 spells CASSEEIRAFF. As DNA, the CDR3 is TGTGCCAGCAGTGAGGAGATCAGAGCTTTCTTT.

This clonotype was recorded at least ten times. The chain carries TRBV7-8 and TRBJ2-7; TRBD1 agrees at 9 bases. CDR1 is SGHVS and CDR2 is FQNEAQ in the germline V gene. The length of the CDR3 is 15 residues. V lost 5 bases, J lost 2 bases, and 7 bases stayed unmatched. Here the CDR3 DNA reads TGTGCCAGCAGCCCAGGGGGGACAGGGCCCTACGAGCAGTACTTC. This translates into CASSPGGTGPYEQYF.

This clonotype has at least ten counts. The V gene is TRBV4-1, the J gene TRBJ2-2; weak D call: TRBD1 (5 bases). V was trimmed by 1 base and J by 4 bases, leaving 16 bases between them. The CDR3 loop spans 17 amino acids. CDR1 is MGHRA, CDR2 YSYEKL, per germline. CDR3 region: CASSQVRLGPGTGELFF. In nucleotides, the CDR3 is TGCGCCAGCAGCCAAGTGAGGCTGGGGCCAGGCACCGGGGAGCTGTTTTTT.

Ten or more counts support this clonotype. The chain's CDR3 is CAISEGTSLFDEQFF. The CDR3 DNA reads as TGTGCCATCAGTGAAGGGACTAGCTTGTTCGATGAGCAGTTCTTC. The J gene is TRBJ2-1, the V gene TRBV10-3, with 9 bases identical to TRBD2. Trimming took 3 bases from V and 8 from J; bases not matched to a gene: 8. From germline, CDR1 is ENHRY and CDR2 SYGVKD. The CDR3 is made up of 15 amino acids.

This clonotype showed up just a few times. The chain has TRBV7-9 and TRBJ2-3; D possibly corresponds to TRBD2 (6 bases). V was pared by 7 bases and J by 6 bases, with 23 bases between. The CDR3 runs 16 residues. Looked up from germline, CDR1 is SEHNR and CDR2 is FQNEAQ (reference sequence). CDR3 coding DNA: TGTGCCAGCACCCTGGACGTGGCGGGGCCCTGGGATACGCAGTATTTT. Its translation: CASTLDVAGPWDTQYF.

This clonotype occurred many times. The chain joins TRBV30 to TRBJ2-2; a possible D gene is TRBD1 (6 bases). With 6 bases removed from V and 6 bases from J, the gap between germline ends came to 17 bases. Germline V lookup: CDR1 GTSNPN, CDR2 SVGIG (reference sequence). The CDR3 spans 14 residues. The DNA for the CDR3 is TGTGCCTGCACAGGGCCAAGAGGGGCCGGGGAGCTGTTTTTT. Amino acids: CACTGPRGAGELFF.

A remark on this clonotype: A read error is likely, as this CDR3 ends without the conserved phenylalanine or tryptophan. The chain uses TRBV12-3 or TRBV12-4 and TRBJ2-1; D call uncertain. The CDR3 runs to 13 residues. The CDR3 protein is CASRKDLNNEQFL. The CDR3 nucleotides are TGCGCCAGCAGAAAGGACCTCAACAATGAGCAGTTCCTC.

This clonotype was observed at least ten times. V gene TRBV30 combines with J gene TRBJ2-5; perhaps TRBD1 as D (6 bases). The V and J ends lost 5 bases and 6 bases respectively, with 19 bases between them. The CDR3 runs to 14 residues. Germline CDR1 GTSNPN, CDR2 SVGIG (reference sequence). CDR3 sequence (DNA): TGTGCCTGGGGTACTTCGGGAACAGGGCAGACCCAGTACTTC. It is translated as CAWGTSGTGQTQYF.

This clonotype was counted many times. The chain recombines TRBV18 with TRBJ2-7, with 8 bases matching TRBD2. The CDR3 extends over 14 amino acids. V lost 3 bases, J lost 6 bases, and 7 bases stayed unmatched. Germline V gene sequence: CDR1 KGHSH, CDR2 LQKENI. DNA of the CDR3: TGTGCCAGCTCACCGGGGGCGGGAGGATCCGAGCAGTACTTC. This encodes CASSPGAGGSEQYF.

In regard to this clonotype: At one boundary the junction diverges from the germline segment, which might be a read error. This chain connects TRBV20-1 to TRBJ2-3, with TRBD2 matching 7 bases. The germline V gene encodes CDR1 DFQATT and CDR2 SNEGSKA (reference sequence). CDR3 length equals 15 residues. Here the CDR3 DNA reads TGCAGTGCTAGCGAGCGGGAAGCTAGCACAGATGCGCAGTATTTT. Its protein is CSASEREASTDAQYF.

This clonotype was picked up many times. The CDR3 loop reads CASSLTGTGDQPQHF. CDR3 bases: TGTGCCAGCAGCCTCACCGGGACAGGGGATCAGCCCCAGCATTTT. The chain is built from TRBV12-3 or TRBV12-4 and TRBJ1-5, with 10 bases lining up with TRBD1. V shed 6 bases and J 5 bases; nucleotides not matched to a gene: 7. CDR3 length equals 15 residues.

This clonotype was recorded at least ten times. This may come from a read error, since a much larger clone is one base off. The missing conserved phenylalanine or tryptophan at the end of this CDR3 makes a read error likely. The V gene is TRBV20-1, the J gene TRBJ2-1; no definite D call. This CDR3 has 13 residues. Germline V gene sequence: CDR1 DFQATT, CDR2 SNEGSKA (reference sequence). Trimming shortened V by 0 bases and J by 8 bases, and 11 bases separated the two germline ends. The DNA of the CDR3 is TGCAGTGCTAGAGAGACCGGTTATCATGAGCAGTTCCTC. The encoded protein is CSARETGYHEQFL.